This note documents a single T cell receptor beta chain sequence. The antigen remains unidentified. V was pared by 7 bases and J by 1 base, with 25 bases between. CDR3 length: 18 amino acids. CDR1 and CDR2 from the germline V gene are ENHRY and SYGVKD. The entry originates in a study of blood T cells in healthy people across ages. Study-wide points: In long-lived donors, naive CD4+ cell counts and diversity exceeded those of aged donors.

For the second PCR, which ran for roughly 6 to 11 cycles, a sample-barcoded 5' primer and a J-beta primer mix were used. Each CDR3 protein gets one entry after TCRdb re-called the 5' RACE reads with MiXCR. The sample includes 580,000 or so distinct CDR3 sequences, around half of them seen just once. The clonotype originates from a man older than 75 in good health. This chain uses TRBV10-3 with TRBJ2-5; maybe TRBD2 (7 bases). Sequencing used blood. CDR3 in amino acids: CAIIFGMKGGLFQETQYF. DNA for the CDR3: TGTGCCATCATATTCGGCATGAAGGGGGGGCTGTTCCAAGAGACCCAGTACTTC.